This T cell receptor (beta chain) was captured in a study of cytomegalovirus exposure and HLA in healthy donors. Regarding the study as a whole: A later examination showed that TCR association rates differed by HLA locus, with DRB1 most and HLA-C fewest. Analyzed later, most CMV-associated TCR beta chains appeared HLA-restricted. In a later analysis, at a false discovery rate of 0.05, 15,000 to 20,000 TCR beta sequences matched HLA alleles. Follow-up analysis later connected one missense variant in DCLRE1C with trimming of TCR beta V- and J-genes.

Germline assignment: CDR1 MDHEN and CDR2 SYDVKM. The ends lost 6 bases at V and 1 base at J; junction bases unmatched: 8. The CDR3 has 18 residues. This clone was counted only a few times. Its specificity is unknown. Vbeta (60) and Jbeta (13) primers were used in the PCR. Profiling relied on immunoSEQ multiplex PCR, and the TCRdb table lists in-frame clones only, not all of them. In the table there are around 180,000 clones, over 75% of which are singletons. The receptor was isolated from a woman aged 45-60 years in good health and CMV-seronegative. What was sequenced was PBMCs. V gene TRBV28 combines with J gene TRBJ2-3; TRBD2 matches 15 bases. The CDR3 nucleotides are TGTGCCAGCAGGGGACTAGCGGGGGGTATTGGGGGCACAGATACGCAGTATTTT. Translation: CASRGLAGGIGGTDTQYF. Looking up the rest from reference TRBV28 and TRBJ2-3 gives the full variable domain: DVKVTQSSRYLVKRTGEKVFLECVQDMDHENMFWYRQDPGLGLRLIYFSYDVKMKEKGDIPEGYSVSREKKERFSLILESASTNQTSMYLCASRGLAGGIGGTDTQYFGPGTRLTVL.